This T cell receptor (beta chain) derives from a study of graft-versus-host responses after intestinal transplantation. Study at large: Recipients got multivisceral, liver-intestinal, or isolated intestinal transplants. General study results and limits: GvH clones turned up in recipient marrow; some had shown up first in ileum or blood. Allografts carried high graft-versus-host to host-versus-graft clonal ratios in patients having graft-donor T cell macrochimerism. An association linked early post-transplant HvG declines with peak circulating GvH clone levels.

The CDR3 has 11 amino acids. The V gene's germline CDR1 is DFQATT and CDR2 SNEGSKA (reference sequence). Trimming pared 3 bases from V and 6 bases from J, leaving 9 bases between. Regarding this clone: Its antigen remains unknown.

Measured with immunoSEQ multiplex PCR; TCRdb has only the in-frame clones, and not every one. The profile shows about 96,000 clones, roughly 89% of them singletons. The chain links TRBV20-1 to TRBJ2-7; D gene ambiguous. The TCR comes from a human donor who received an intestinal transplant. Sequencing was performed on unstimulated CD4+ T cells sorted from spleen or lymph node cells, taken before intestinal transplant. DNA for the CDR3: TGCAGTGCTAGTCAAGCACGCGAGCAGTACTTC. It translates to CSASQAREQYF.